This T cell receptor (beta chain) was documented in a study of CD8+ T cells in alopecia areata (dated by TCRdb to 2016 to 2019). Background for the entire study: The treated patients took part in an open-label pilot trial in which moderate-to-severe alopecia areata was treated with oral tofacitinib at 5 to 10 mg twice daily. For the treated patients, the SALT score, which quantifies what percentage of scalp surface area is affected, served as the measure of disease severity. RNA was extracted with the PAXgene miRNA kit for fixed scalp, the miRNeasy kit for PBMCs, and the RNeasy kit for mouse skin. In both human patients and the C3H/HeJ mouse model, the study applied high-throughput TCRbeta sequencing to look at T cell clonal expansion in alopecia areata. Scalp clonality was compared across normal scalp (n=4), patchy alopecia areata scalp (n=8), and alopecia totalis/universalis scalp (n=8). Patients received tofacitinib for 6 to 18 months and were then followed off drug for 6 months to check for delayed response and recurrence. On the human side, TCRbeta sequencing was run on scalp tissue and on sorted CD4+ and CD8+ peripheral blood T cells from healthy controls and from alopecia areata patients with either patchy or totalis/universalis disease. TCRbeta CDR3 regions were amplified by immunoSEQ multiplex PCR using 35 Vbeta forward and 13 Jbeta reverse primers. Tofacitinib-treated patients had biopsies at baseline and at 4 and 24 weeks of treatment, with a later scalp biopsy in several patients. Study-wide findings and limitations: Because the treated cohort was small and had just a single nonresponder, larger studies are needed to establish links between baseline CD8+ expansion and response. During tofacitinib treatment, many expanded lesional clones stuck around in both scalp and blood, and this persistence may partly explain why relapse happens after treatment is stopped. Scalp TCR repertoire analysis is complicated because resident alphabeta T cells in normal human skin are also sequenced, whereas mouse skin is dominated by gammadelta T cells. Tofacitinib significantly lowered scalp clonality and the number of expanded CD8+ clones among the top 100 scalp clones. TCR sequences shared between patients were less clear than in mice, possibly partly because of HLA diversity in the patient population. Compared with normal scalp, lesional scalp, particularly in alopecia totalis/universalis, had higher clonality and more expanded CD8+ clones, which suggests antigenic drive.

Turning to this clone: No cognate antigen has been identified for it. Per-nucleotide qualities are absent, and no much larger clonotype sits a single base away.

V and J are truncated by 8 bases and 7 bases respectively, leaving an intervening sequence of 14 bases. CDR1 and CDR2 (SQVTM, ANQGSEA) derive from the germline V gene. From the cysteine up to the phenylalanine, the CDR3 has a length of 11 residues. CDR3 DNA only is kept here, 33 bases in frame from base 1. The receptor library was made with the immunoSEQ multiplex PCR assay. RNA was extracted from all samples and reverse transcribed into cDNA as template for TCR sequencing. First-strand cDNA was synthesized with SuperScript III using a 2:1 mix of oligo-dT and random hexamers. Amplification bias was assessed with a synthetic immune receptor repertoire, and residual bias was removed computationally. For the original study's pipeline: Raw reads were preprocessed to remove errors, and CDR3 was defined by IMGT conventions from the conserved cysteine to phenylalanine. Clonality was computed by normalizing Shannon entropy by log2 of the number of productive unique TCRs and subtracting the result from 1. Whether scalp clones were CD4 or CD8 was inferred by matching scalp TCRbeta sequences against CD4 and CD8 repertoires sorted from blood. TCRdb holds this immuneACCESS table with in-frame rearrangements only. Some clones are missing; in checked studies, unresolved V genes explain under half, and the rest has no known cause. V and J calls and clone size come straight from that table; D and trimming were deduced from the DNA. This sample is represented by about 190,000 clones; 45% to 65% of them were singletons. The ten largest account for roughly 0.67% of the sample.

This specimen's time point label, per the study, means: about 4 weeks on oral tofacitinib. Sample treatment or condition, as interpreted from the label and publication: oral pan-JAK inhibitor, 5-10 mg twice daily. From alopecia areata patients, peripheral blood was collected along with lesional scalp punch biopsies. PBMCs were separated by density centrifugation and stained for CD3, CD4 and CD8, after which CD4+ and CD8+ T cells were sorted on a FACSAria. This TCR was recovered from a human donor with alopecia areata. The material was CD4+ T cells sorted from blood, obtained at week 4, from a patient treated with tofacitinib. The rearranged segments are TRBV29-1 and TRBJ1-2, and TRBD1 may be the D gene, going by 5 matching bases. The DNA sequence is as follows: TGCAGCTCGACAGAGGGTAGTGGCTACACCTTC. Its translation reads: CSSTEGSGYTF.